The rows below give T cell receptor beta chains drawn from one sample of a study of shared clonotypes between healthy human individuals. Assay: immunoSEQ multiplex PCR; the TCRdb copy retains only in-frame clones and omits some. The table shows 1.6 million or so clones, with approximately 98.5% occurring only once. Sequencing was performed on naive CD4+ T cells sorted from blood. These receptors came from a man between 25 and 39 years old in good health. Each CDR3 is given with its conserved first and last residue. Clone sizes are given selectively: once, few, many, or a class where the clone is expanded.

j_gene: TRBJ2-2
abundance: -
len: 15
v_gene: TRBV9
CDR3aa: CASSPSTGDTGELFF

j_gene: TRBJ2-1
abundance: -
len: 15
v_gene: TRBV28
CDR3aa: CASSSPGRLGDEQFF

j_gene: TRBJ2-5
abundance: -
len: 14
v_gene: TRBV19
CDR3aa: CASTGAGGQETQYF

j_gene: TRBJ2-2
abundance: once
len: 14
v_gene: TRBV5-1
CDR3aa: CASSPGVPTGELFF

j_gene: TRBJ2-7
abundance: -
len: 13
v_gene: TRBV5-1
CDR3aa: CASSSPGRYEQYF

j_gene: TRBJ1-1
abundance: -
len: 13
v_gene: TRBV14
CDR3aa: CASSQDRITEAFF

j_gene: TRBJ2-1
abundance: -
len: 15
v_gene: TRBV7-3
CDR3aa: CASSLEPGGQNEQFF

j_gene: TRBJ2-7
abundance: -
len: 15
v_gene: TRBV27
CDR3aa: CASSADSGQGYEQYF

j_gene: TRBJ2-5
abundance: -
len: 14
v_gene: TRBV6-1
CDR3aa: CASSRHLPGETQYF

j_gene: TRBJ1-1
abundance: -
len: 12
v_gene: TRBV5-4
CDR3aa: CASSNRGLRAFF

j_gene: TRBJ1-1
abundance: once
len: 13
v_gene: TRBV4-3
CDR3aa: CASSQVRGGGAFF

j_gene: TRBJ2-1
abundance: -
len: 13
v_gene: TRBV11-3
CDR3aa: CASSSRRLGEQFF

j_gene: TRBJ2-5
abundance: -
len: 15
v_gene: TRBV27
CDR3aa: CASRRTSGSEETQYF

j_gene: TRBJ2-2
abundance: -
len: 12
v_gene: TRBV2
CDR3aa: CASRVSTGELFF

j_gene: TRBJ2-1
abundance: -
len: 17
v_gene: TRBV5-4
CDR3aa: CASSLTLAGGPGNEQFF

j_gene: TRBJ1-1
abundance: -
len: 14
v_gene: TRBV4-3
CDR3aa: CASSQELGNTEAFF

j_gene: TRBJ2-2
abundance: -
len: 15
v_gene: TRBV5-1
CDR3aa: CASSFGGVMTGELFF

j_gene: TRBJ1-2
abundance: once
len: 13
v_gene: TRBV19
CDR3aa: CASTVSPFYGYTF

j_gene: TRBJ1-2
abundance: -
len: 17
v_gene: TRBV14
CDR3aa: CASSQGQGPIPGYGYTF

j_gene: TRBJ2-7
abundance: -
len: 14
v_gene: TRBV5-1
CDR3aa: CASSSGLEAYEQYF

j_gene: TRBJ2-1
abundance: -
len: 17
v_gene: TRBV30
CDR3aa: CAWSVRGTSGSGNEQFF

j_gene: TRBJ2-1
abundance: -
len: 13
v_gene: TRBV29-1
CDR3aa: CSVYGTEYNEQFF

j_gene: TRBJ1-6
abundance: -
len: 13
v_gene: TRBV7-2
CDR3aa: CASSYGQGRPLHF

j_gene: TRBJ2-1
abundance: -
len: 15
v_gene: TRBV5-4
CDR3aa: CASSWGLADLNEQFF

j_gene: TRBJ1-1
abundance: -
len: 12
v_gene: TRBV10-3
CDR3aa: CATKTGDTEAFF

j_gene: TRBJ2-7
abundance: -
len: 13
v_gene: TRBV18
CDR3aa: CASSQGLSYEQYF

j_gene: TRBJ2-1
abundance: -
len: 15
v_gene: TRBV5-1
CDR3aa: CASSKLGTLPNEQFF

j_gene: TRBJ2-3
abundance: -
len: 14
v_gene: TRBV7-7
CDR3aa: CASSMSGAEDTQYF

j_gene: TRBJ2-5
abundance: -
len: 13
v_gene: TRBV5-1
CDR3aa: CASSAGVGETQYF

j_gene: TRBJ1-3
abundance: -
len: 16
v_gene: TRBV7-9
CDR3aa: CASSQDSHPAGNTIYF

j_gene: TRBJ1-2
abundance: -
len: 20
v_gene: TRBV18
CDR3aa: CASLEAGHLGRSTSNYGYTF

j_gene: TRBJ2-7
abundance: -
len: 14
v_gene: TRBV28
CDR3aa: CASSKTGSSYEQYF

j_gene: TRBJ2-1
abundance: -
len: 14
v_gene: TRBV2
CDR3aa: CASQGGPSYNEQFF

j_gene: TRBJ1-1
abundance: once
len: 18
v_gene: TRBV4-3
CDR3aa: CASSQEGIGRSMNTEAFF

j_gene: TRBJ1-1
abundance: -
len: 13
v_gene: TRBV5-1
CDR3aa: CASRRGQDTEAFF

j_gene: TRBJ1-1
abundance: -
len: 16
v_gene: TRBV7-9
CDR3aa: CASSLSSGFRGTEAFF

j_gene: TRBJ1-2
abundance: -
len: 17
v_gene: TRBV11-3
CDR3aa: CASSLEAGESGSYGYTF

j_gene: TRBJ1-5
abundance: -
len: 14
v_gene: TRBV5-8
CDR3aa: CASSLRTGIQPQHF